These 23 T cell receptor beta chains were sequenced from one sample in a study of CD4+ T cells in melanoma. Using immunoSEQ multiplex PCR, the repertoire was profiled, and TCRdb retains in-frame clones only, with some absent. Here the sample spans 15,000 or so clones, about 60% being singletons. The sequenced sample consisted of cells from a culture (not recorded whether cultured in vitro). The receptors come from a human donor with melanoma.

The rearrangement links TRBV19 to TRBJ1-1; 8 bases line up with TRBD1. This CDR3 spans 15 amino acids. Trimming removed 5 bases from V and 1 base from J; junction bases left unmatched: 6. CDR1 LNHDA and CDR2 SQIVND come from the germline V gene (reference sequence). CDR3 coding DNA: TGTGCCAGTAGTTACAGGGGGGAACGGAACACTGAAGCTTTCTTT. This sequence encodes CASSYRGERNTEAFF. The whole variable domain, remainder taken from reference TRBV19 and TRBJ1-1, is DGGITQSPKYLFRKEGQNVTLSCEQNLNHDAMYWYRQDPGQGLRLIYYSQIVNDFQKGDIAEGYSVSREKKESFPLTVTSAQKNPTAFYLCASSYRGERNTEAFFGQGTRLTVV.

V and J are TRBV12-5 and TRBJ1-2; 8 bases are shared with TRBD1. With V trimmed by 0 bases and J by 2 bases, 8 bases remained unmatched. The germline gives CDR1 LGHNT, CDR2 FRNRAP. The CDR3 has 17 amino acids. CDR3 loop: CASGLVLGQGMNYGYTF. The CDR3 DNA follows: TGTGCTAGTGGTTTGGTACTTGGACAGGGCATGAACTATGGCTACACCTTC.

This clone came up once. The chain links TRBV6-1 to TRBJ1-4; D is unclear. Trimming pared 3 bases from V and 8 bases from J, leaving 10 bases between. Germline assignment: CDR1 MNHNS and CDR2 SASEGT. The CDR3 is made up of 13 amino acids. The CDR3 coding sequence is TGTGCCAGCAGTGATACGGGAAACGAAAAACTGTTTTTT. The encoded protein is CASSDTGNEKLFF.

This sequence joins TRBV5-4 and TRBJ1-2; possible D gene TRBD1, 5 bases. The germline CDR1 and CDR2 sequences are SGHNT and YYREEE (reference sequence). The length of the CDR3 is 15 residues. V lost 2 bases and J lost 8, with 19 bases in between. As DNA, the CDR3 is TGTGCCAGCAGCTTAGATATCATGGGACGAGGGGGCTACACCTTC. Amino acid sequence: CASSLDIMGRGGYTF.

The table lists this clone with a few counts. The chain couples TRBV28 to TRBJ1-5; D is unclear. Per the germline V gene, CDR1 is MDHEN and CDR2 is SYDVKM. CDR3 size: 13 residues. V was cut by 3 bases and J by 6 bases, with 9 bases left in between. The CDR3 DNA sequence: TGTGCCAGCAGTTTGGGTTTGAGTCAGCCCCAGCATTTT. Residues: CASSLGLSQPQHF. Using reference TRBV28 and TRBJ1-5 for the parts outside the CDR3, the full variable domain is DVKVTQSSRYLVKRTGEKVFLECVQDMDHENMFWYRQDPGLGLRLIYFSYDVKMKEKGDIPEGYSVSREKKERFSLILESASTNQTSMYLCASSLGLSQPQHFGDGTRLSIL.

The genes are TRBV7-9 and TRBJ1-2; D uncertain. The CDR3 spans 13 residues. In germline, CDR1 is SEHNR, CDR2 FQNEAQ (reference sequence). Trimming shortened V by 1 base and J by 7 bases, and 10 bases separated the two germline ends. The CDR3 reads CASSLEAGSGYTF. CDR3 DNA: TGTGCCAGCAGCTTAGAGGCAGGTAGTGGCTACACCTTC.

The chain is built from TRBV5-1 and TRBJ1-1, with 7 bases identical to TRBD1. The CDR3 is 16 residues long. Germline lookup yields CDR1 SGHRS and CDR2 YFSETQ. The ends lost 4 bases at V and 0 bases at J; junction bases unmatched: 9. This CDR3 is CASSPRRDSLNTEAFF. CDR3 nucleotide sequence: TGCGCCAGCAGCCCCCGACGGGACAGCTTGAACACTGAAGCTTTCTTT.

V and J are TRBV18 and TRBJ2-5; D might be TRBD1 (6 bases). This CDR3 comprises 13 residues. Trimming left V 0 bases short and J 4 bases short, with 6 bases between. Germline V CDR1 and CDR2: KGHSH, LQKENI. This chain's CDR3 is CASSPPGAETQYF. The CDR3 DNA follows: TGTGCCAGCTCACCACCGGGGGCAGAGACCCAGTACTTC.

This clone showed up just a few times. The chain recombines TRBV6-1 with TRBJ2-1; the D gene is possibly TRBD2 (5 bases). The germline V and J ends were trimmed by 3 bases and 0 bases, with 15 bases remaining between them. The germline V gene encodes CDR1 MNHNS and CDR2 SASEGT. The CDR3 is 17 amino acids. CDR3 in amino acids: CASSEQKLVGSYNEQFF. CDR3 nucleotides: TGTGCCAGCAGTGAGCAAAAACTAGTGGGCTCCTACAATGAGCAGTTCTTC.

The chain couples TRBV7-2 to TRBJ1-2; the D gene is possibly TRBD1 (6 bases). Germline V gives CDR1 SGHTA, CDR2 FQGNSA. The V gene lost 1 base and the J gene lost 4 bases, with 10 bases spanning the gap. The CDR3 consists of 14 residues. CDR3 in amino acids: CASSLGRDTYGYTF. CDR3 sequence (DNA): TGTGCCAGCAGCTTAGGACGGGACACCTATGGCTACACCTTC.

The chain uses TRBV6-5 and TRBJ2-1; 8 nucleotides align to TRBD2. The CDR3 totals 15 residues. Germline CDR1 reads MNHEY; CDR2 reads SVGAGI. V lost 2 bases to trimming and J lost 4 bases; unmatched junction nucleotides: 4. CDR3 sequence reads: CASSYSSGVYNEQFF. The DNA of the CDR3 is TGTGCCAGCAGTTACAGTAGCGGGGTGTACAATGAGCAGTTCTTC.

This clone was seen a few times. The J gene is TRBJ2-1, the V gene TRBV19; D assignment may be TRBD1 or TRBD2 (6 bases each). The CDR3 length is 12 residues. The V gene's germline CDR1 is LNHDA and CDR2 SQIVND (reference sequence). Deletions cut 7 bases from V and 12 bases from J, with 16 bases between. The CDR3 DNA follows: TGTGCCAGTATGGGGGGCCCCTTCGCGCAGTTCTTC. It is translated as CASMGGPFAQFF.

Only a few counts were recorded for this clone. V and J are TRBV6-5 and TRBJ1-1, with D tentatively TRBD1 (6 bases). CDR1 and CDR2 from the germline V gene are MNHEY and SVGAGI. The CDR3 length is 13 residues. Deletions cut 5 bases from V and 2 bases from J, with 9 bases between. Here the CDR3 reads CASSQQGNTEAFF. In DNA, the CDR3 is TGTGCCAGCAGTCAACAGGGAAACACTGAAGCTTTCTTT.

The chain joins TRBV9 to TRBJ2-3; D could derive from TRBD1 or TRBD2 (6 bases each). Trimming took 3 bases from V and 5 from J, leaving 16 bases between them. There are 15 residues in the CDR3. Germline values: CDR1 SGDLS, CDR2 YYNGEE. The CDR3 DNA sequence: TGTGCCAGCAGCGGGGGGGCGGGGCTGGGAGATACGCAGTATTTT. Translated, it gives CASSGGAGLGDTQYF.

This clone was seen once. The V call is TRBV11-2, the J call TRBJ2-7, with TRBD1 matching over 9 bases. Germline CDR1 reads SGHAT; CDR2 reads FQNNGV. The CDR3 contains 17 residues. V lost 1 base, J lost 4 bases, and 11 bases stayed unmatched. The CDR3: CASSLGGAGTGTYEQYF. The CDR3 nucleotides read TGTGCCAGCAGCTTAGGGGGGGCCGGGACAGGGACTTACGAGCAGTACTTC.

V is TRBV7-9 and J is TRBJ2-1; 7 bases agree with TRBD1. This CDR3 is built from 15 residues. CDR1 is SEHNR, CDR2 FQNEAQ, per germline (reference sequence). V lost 4 bases to trimming and J lost 4 bases; unmatched junction nucleotides: 7. The CDR3 spells CASSSYQGEYNEQFF. Here the CDR3 DNA reads TGTGCCAGCAGCTCTTACCAGGGGGAATACAATGAGCAGTTCTTC.

Only a few counts were recorded for this clone. V gene TRBV16 combines with J gene TRBJ1-1; D unresolved. Germline CDR1 KGHSY, CDR2 FQNENV. The CDR3 loop spans 15 amino acids. The V end lost 3 bases, the J end lost 1 base, and 12 bases lay between the germline ends. CDR3 protein: CASSHLQKSNTEAFF. Here the CDR3 DNA reads TGTGCCAGCAGCCATCTACAGAAATCGAACACTGAAGCTTTCTTT.

This clone appeared a few times. This sequence joins TRBV7-6 and TRBJ2-5; 7 bases map to TRBD1. The CDR3 covers 13 residues. Germline CDR1 is SGHVS and CDR2 is FNYEAQ. Unmatched junction bases numbered 10, after V lost 7 bases and J lost 8 bases. The CDR3 bases are TGTGCCAGCACCTTGGGGGACAGATTTACCCAGTACTTC. This sequence encodes CASTLGDRFTQYF.

V gene TRBV4-1 combines with J gene TRBJ2-5; D is undetermined. CDR1 is MGHRA and CDR2 is YSYEKL in the germline V gene. V lost 2 bases and J lost 1, with 8 bases in between. This CDR3 has 14 amino acids. CDR3 nucleotide sequence: TGCGCCAGCAGCCAACTGCATACCCAAGAGACCCAGTACTTC. Encoded protein: CASSQLHTQETQYF.

The chain combines TRBV5-1 with TRBJ2-5, with 7 bases lining up with TRBD1. The trim removed 1 base at V and 4 bases at J, leaving 10 bases unmatched. This CDR3 contains 16 residues. Germline lookup yields CDR1 SGHRS and CDR2 YFSETQ. The chain's CDR3 is CASSLPQTGSVETQYF. In nucleotides, the CDR3 is TGCGCCAGCAGCTTGCCCCAGACAGGGTCGGTAGAGACCCAGTACTTC. Full variable domain (outside the CDR3, taken from reference TRBV5-1 and TRBJ2-5): KAGVTQTPRYLIKTRGQQVTLSCSPISGHRSVSWYQQTPGQGLQFLFEYFSETQRNKGNFPGRFSGRQFSNSRSEMNVSTLELGDSALYLCASSLPQTGSVETQYFGPGTRLLVL.

This clone has a handful of counts. V is TRBV7-8 and J is TRBJ1-3; D not certain. CDR1 SGHVS and CDR2 FQNEAQ come from the germline V gene. Trimming cost V 1 base and J 0 bases, with 4 bases left between them. The CDR3 runs 14 residues. The CDR3 spells CASSLVRSGNTIYF. Here the CDR3 DNA reads TGTGCCAGCAGCTTAGTTCGCTCTGGAAACACCATATATTTT.

The rearrangement joins TRBV2 to TRBJ2-5; a possible D gene is TRBD1 (6 bases). Trimming cost V 6 bases and J 5 bases, with 13 bases left between them. The CDR3 loop spans 13 amino acids. Per the germline V gene, CDR1 is SNHLY and CDR2 is FYNNEI. The CDR3 is CASSQDQGETQYF. The CDR3 DNA reads TGTGCCAGCAGCCAGGACCAGGGGGAGACCCAGTACTTC. Using reference TRBV2 and TRBJ2-5 for the parts outside the CDR3, the full variable domain is EPEVTQTPSHQVTQMGQEVILRCVPISNHLYFYWYRQILGQKVEFLVSFYNNEISEKSEIFDDQFSVERPDGSNFTLKIRSTKLEDSAMYFCASSQDQGETQYFGPGTRLLVL.

The CDR3 loop reads CASSLSADTQYF. In DNA form, the CDR3 reads TGTGCCAGCAGCTTGTCGGCGGATACGCAGTATTTT. The rearrangement uses TRBV5-4 and TRBJ2-3; D gene ambiguous. V gave up 1 base and J gave up 6 bases, with 6 bases separating them. Germline CDR1 SGHNT, CDR2 YYREEE (reference sequence). CDR3 size: 12 residues.